These T cell receptor beta chains were read from a single sample in a study of T cell clusters in autoimmune cytopenias. TCRdb re-called the multiplex PCR reads and gives one entry per CDR3 protein, without DNA. Its table records some 11,000 distinct CDR3 sequences. The sample also formed part of further work on T cell repertoires in aging, cancer and after chemotherapy.

The sample comprised peripheral blood. The receptors here all came from a human donor in good health. Each CDR3 is given with its conserved first and last residue. Size is omitted from some rows. Given values are once, few, many or a class for expanded clones.

j_call,v_call,clone_size,cdr3_aa
TRBJ1-2,TRBV10-2,NA,CASSEGRQGAYTF
TRBJ2-5,TRBV30,NA,CARRLAGVETQYF
TRBJ1-2,TRBV19,NA,CADSTSRRGKRFYGYTF
TRBJ2-7,TRBV5-4,NA,CASSLAPGQGANEQYF
TRBJ2-7,TRBV29-1,medium-sized,CSVSTGSYEQYF
TRBJ2-1,TRBV7-6,NA,CASSPPGWTGHEQFF
TRBJ2-3,TRBV6-5,medium-sized,CASSPQGGGTQYF
TRBJ2-7,TRBV6-5,NA,CASSQMSWGRLEQYF
TRBJ1-4,TRBV12-3/TRBV12-4,NA,CASSFRGSGEKLFF
TRBJ2-5,TRBV12-3/TRBV12-4,NA,CASSLRRPQETQYF
TRBJ1-6,TRBV5-4,NA,CASSIDRDNSPLHF
TRBJ2-2,TRBV5-1,NA,CASVEGARTGELFF
TRBJ2-1,TRBV7-9,NA,CASSLGDRAYNEQFF
TRBJ2-7,TRBV20-1,NA,CSARRALGYEQYF
TRBJ1-3,TRBV27,NA,CASRSSGNTIYF
TRBJ2-1,TRBV6-4,NA,CASSPQGTYNEQFF
TRBJ2-1,TRBV18,NA,CASSPGFQVRSYNEQFF
TRBJ1-5,TRBV19,NA,CASSHTGRVDQPQHF
TRBJ1-4,TRBV30,NA,CARRGGLGEKLFF
TRBJ1-2,TRBV19,NA,CASWGQGTYGYTF
TRBJ2-1,TRBV19,medium-sized,CASSRVAGLGNEQFF
TRBJ2-7,TRBV11-1,NA,CASSFDSSYEQYF
TRBJ2-5,TRBV12-3/TRBV12-4,NA,CASRPSGRAGETQYF
TRBJ2-3,TRBV11-1,NA,CASSHHRDGTDTQYF
TRBJ2-1,TRBV6-5,NA,CASRTIGQSLMRYNEQFF
TRBJ2-7,TRBV18,NA,CASSPVSGNEQYF
TRBJ2-7,TRBV7-9,medium-sized,CASSTTPGQETYEQYF
TRBJ2-6,TRBV6-5,NA,CASRETPSGANVLTF
TRBJ2-1,TRBV30,NA,CAWSVPLTSGRSSYNEQFF
TRBJ2-5,TRBV18,NA,CASSPGETQYF
TRBJ1-1,TRBV11-1,NA,CASSDQGAGTEAFF
TRBJ2-1,TRBV30,NA,CAWKGRYNEQFF
TRBJ2-7,TRBV6-2/TRBV6-3,NA,CASGDKIYEQYF
TRBJ2-7,TRBV6-2/TRBV6-3,NA,CASSYGGSYEQYF
TRBJ2-2,TRBV27,medium-sized,CASSQSLGGIGTGELFF
TRBJ2-1,TRBV29-1,medium-sized,CSVERASVQAQFF
TRBJ2-1,TRBV5-1,NA,CASSISSPFYEQFF
TRBJ2-7,TRBV19,medium-sized,CASSGSPYEQYF
TRBJ2-3,TRBV6-5,NA,CASSRRPPAQYF
TRBJ2-5,TRBV5-4,NA,CASSRRGLAGPSGQETQYF
TRBJ2-7,TRBV6-5,NA,CASSYGRGYEQYF
TRBJ2-5,TRBV7-6,NA,CASSLRGGEETQYF
TRBJ1-2,TRBV29-1,NA,CSAGGGNYGYTF
TRBJ1-5,TRBV19,NA,CASSKGFQPQHF
TRBJ2-7,TRBV6-5,NA,CASSVTSQGRGEQYF
TRBJ2-1,TRBV11-1,large,CASSLGLAGGDEQFF
TRBJ2-7,TRBV30,NA,CAWKSGTYEQYF
TRBJ2-5,TRBV18,NA,CASSPTLQETQYF